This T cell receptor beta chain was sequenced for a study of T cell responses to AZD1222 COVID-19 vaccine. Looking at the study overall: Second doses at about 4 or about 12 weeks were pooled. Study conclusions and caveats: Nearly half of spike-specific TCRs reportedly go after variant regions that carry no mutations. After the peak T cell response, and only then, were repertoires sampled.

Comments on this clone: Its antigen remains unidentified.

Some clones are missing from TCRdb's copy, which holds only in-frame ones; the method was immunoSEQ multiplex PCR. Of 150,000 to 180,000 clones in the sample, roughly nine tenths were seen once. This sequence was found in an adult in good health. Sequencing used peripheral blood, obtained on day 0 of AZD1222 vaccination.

CDR3 residues: CASSAGLADNEQFF. In DNA, the CDR3 is TGTGCCAGCAGCGCGGGACTAGCGGACAATGAGCAGTTCTTC. The chain has TRBV9 and TRBJ2-1; 11 positions match TRBD2. The CDR3 covers 14 residues. V gave up 3 bases and J gave up 5 bases; unmatched junction bases: 1. CDR1 is SGDLS and CDR2 is YYNGEE in the germline V gene. The full variable domain, with the rest looked up from reference TRBV9 and TRBJ2-1, is DSGVTQTPKHLITATGQRVTLRCSPRSGDLSVYWYQQSLDQGLQFLIQYYNGEERAKGNILERFSAQQFPDLHSELNLSSLELGDSALYFCASSAGLADNEQFFGPGTRLTVL.